Sequencing of this T cell receptor beta chain was carried out in a study of T cell repertoires in cytomegalovirus infection. Study context: HLA-B-restricted CMV epitopes that are well studied were used alongside recently identified HLA-C-restricted ones.

Germline-derived CDR1 and CDR2 are GTSNPN and SVGIG (reference sequence). The length of the CDR3 is 16 residues. J gave up 0 bases and V 5 bases, and 11 bases lay outside the gene matches. In the case of this clonotype: The antigen remains undetermined.

TCRdb re-analysed the reads in MiXCR, keeping a single row per CDR3 protein. Here the sample spans about 350,000 distinct CDR3 sequences, about 34% being singletons. Study-wide points: People with CMV and the relevant HLA were identified by cumulative public TCR beta family frequency.

This TCR was recovered from a human donor in good health (CMV status not recorded). Some clones in this sample may be carry-over from other donors' samples. This specimen consisted of cultured PBMCs, obtained from culture after CMV antigen stimulation. The chain couples TRBV30 to TRBJ1-1; 8 bases are a match to TRBD1. CDR3 region: CAWVRRGLTVNTEAFF. In nucleotides, the CDR3 is TGTGCCTGGGTTCGCAGGGGGCTTACCGTGAACACTGAAGCTTTCTTT.